The 31 T cell receptor beta chains in this list originate from one sample, sequenced in a study of CD8 T cells in Susac syndrome. Reverse transcription of about 0.5 to 1 ug RNA was carried out with random hexamers. Each CDR3 protein gets one entry after TCRdb re-called the immunoSEQ multiplex PCR reads with MiXCR. This sample yields 69,000 or so distinct CDR3 sequences, of which 94% are seen a single time; 0.56% belongs to the top ten. Sequenced input: CD8+ T cells from PBMCs. These receptors originate from a human donor with multiple sclerosis.

This sequence joins TRBV29-1 and TRBJ1-2; 7 nucleotides match TRBD1. With V trimmed by 7 bases and J by 6 bases, 11 bases remained unmatched. The CDR3 has 13 amino acids. Germline V gene lookup returns CDR1 SQVTM and CDR2 ANQGSEA. CDR3 sequence reads: CSERTGDKDGYTF. The DNA of the CDR3 is TGCAGCGAGAGAACAGGGGATAAAGATGGCTACACCTTC.

This clonotype appeared a single time. V is TRBV20-1 and J is TRBJ2-7; 7 nucleotides agree with TRBD2. After removal of 6 bases from V and 3 bases from J, the junction contained 2 bases not matched to a gene. Germline loops: CDR1 DFQATT, CDR2 SNEGSKA (reference sequence). This CDR3 comprises 11 residues. The CDR3 sequence is CSAKRDYEQYF. CDR3 DNA sequence: TGCAGTGCAAAGCGGGACTACGAGCAGTACTTC.

V is TRBV7-9 and J is TRBJ2-7; 7 nucleotides align to TRBD2. With V trimmed by 7 bases and J by 7 bases, 7 bases remained unmatched. From germline, CDR1 is SEHNR and CDR2 FQNEAQ (reference sequence). This CDR3 is 12 amino acids long. The CDR3 DNA sequence: TGTGCCAGCATGCTCGGAGCGGGAGAGCAGTACTTC. It yields the protein CASMLGAGEQYF.

The chain is built from TRBV7-6 and TRBJ2-3, with D possibly matching TRBD2 (7 bases). V lost 5 bases, J lost 5 bases, and 17 bases lay in between. The length of the CDR3 is 15 residues. The germline V gene has CDR1 SGHVS and CDR2 FNYEAQ. The CDR3 region is CASSPGWGGGDTQYF. The CDR3 nucleotides read TGTGCCAGCAGCCCTGGTTGGGGAGGGGGAGATACGCAGTATTTT.

This rearrangement joins TRBV12-3 or TRBV12-4 to TRBJ1-2, with D possibly being TRBD1 (5 bases). V dropped 6 bases and J dropped 0 bases, with 11 bases sitting between them. The CDR3 loop spans 14 amino acids. The CDR3 region is CASSPDSSNYGYTF. DNA of the CDR3: TGTGCCAGCAGCCCCGACAGCTCTAACTATGGCTACACCTTC.

The genes are TRBV20-1 and TRBJ2-1; TRBD2 agrees at 14 bases. The J segment lost 8 bases and the V segment lost 3 bases, leaving 3 bases of the junction unmatched. This CDR3 contains 14 residues. CDR1 DFQATT and CDR2 SNEGSKA come from the germline V gene (reference sequence). In DNA form, the CDR3 reads TGCAGTGCTAGGGGACTAGCGGGAGCCTATGAGCAGTTCTTC. Encoded protein: CSARGLAGAYEQFF.

The gene calls are TRBV27 and TRBJ2-5; TRBD2 matches at 13 bases. The length of the CDR3 is 14 residues. Trimming removed 8 bases from V and 4 bases from J; junction bases left unmatched: 4. From germline, CDR1 is MNHEY and CDR2 SMNVEV (reference sequence). The CDR3 DNA follows: TGTGCCAGCGGCAGGACTAGCGGGGGAGAGACCCAGTACTTC. Translating it yields CASGRTSGGETQYF.

The rearrangement links TRBV6-5 to TRBJ2-2, with D unresolved. The CDR3 extends over 14 amino acids. Trimming stripped 5 bases from V and 5 bases from J, with 12 bases between. The germline V gene encodes CDR1 MNHEY and CDR2 SVGAGI. For the CDR3, the DNA is TGTGCCAGCAGTGATGAAAGGGTAACCGGGGAGCTGTTTTTT. This gives the protein CASSDERVTGELFF.

The chain couples TRBV29-1 to TRBJ2-7; TRBD1 matches 11 bases. J was trimmed by 7 bases and V by 6 bases; bases with no gene match: 11. The CDR3 sequence is 14 residues long. Germline CDR1 and CDR2: SQVTM and ANQGSEA. The CDR3 spells CSVQLEGDRGEQYF. In DNA form, the CDR3 reads TGCAGCGTCCAACTTGAAGGGGACAGGGGGGAGCAGTACTTC.

The chain links TRBV7-9 to TRBJ1-2; D gene uncertain. The germline V and J ends were trimmed by 1 base and 7 bases, with 4 bases remaining between them. Germline V gene data show CDR1 as SEHNR and CDR2 as FQNEAQ (reference sequence). The CDR3 runs 11 residues. CDR3 loop: CASSLDSGYTF. CDR3 DNA sequence: TGTGCCAGCAGCTTAGATAGTGGCTACACCTTC.

The V and J genes are TRBV29-1 and TRBJ2-7; unclear D gene. This CDR3 region has 12 residues. CDR1 and CDR2 (germline): SQVTM, ANQGSEA. V shed 5 bases and J shed 2 bases, with 10 bases lying between them. CDR3 coding DNA: TGCAGCGTTCGTCTGGGAACCTACGAGCAGTACTTC. The encoded protein is CSVRLGTYEQYF.

The chain links TRBV9 to TRBJ1-2; D is possibly TRBD1 (5 bases). Germline CDR1 and CDR2: SGDLS and YYNGEE. V was clipped by 1 base and J by 8 bases, with 9 bases between them. This CDR3 has 12 residues. As DNA, the CDR3 is TGTGCCAGCAGCGTACGGGGGATGGGCTACACCTTC. Protein sequence: CASSVRGMGYTF.

The chain is built from TRBV7-9 and TRBJ2-7; 9 bases align to TRBD1. The germline V gene encodes CDR1 SEHNR and CDR2 FQNEAQ (reference sequence). This CDR3 is 15 amino acids long. J gave up 2 bases and V 5 bases, and 7 bases lay outside the gene matches. DNA for the CDR3: TGTGCCAGCAGCCCCTGGGACAGGGAAACCTACGAGCAGTACTTC. Protein: CASSPWDRETYEQYF.

The rearrangement uses TRBV5-6 and TRBJ2-6; D may be TRBD1 (6 bases). The CDR3 loop spans 18 amino acids. The germline gives CDR1 SGHDT, CDR2 YYEEEE. Trimming removed 5 bases at V and 0 bases at J, with 18 bases between. CDR3 residues: CASRDLTGVLSGANVLTF. CDR3 nucleotide sequence: TGTGCCAGCAGGGATCTGACAGGAGTTCTCTCTGGGGCCAACGTCCTGACTTTC.

The J gene is TRBJ1-2, the V gene TRBV29-1; 8 nucleotides agree with TRBD1. Looked up from germline, CDR1 is SQVTM and CDR2 is ANQGSEA. The ends lost 6 bases at V and 3 bases at J; junction bases unmatched: 9. The CDR3 is 14 residues long. CDR3 region: CSVIGQGVDYGYTF. CDR3 DNA: TGCAGCGTAATAGGACAGGGAGTGGACTATGGCTACACCTTC.

The chain combines TRBV4-1 with TRBJ1-5; perhaps TRBD1 as D (5 bases). Germline loops: CDR1 MGHRA, CDR2 YSYEKL. The CDR3 extends over 15 amino acids. Trimming took off 1 base at V and 4 bases at J, with 11 bases between the two ends. Written as DNA, the CDR3 is TGCGCCAGCAGCCAAGTAGCAGGGATGAATCAGCCCCAGCATTTT. The encoded protein is CASSQVAGMNQPQHF.

V usage is TRBV4-1 and J usage is TRBJ1-2; TRBD1 is a possible D gene (5 bases). Germline V gene data show CDR1 as MGHRA and CDR2 as YSYEKL. Between the trimmed V and J ends, which lost 1 base and 8 bases, there was a span of 11 bases. CDR3 size: 13 residues. This CDR3 reads CASSQGPDRGYTF. As DNA, the CDR3 is TGCGCCAGCAGCCAAGGACCTGACAGAGGCTACACCTTC.

The chain is built from TRBV27 and TRBJ2-5, with a possible D match to TRBD1 (5 bases). CDR1 MNHEY and CDR2 SMNVEV come from the germline V gene (reference sequence). The CDR3 sequence is 17 residues long. The V and J ends lost 5 bases and 4 bases respectively, with 23 bases between them. Here the CDR3 DNA reads TGTGCCAGCAGTCCATCTCCCGAACTAAGGGGCAGAGAGACCCAGTACTTC. Protein product: CASSPSPELRGRETQYF.

This chain uses TRBV7-9 with TRBJ1-1, with D uncertain. The CDR3 sequence is 13 residues long. In germline, CDR1 is SEHNR, CDR2 FQNEAQ (reference sequence). Trimming removed 3 bases at V and 7 bases at J, with 12 bases between. CDR3 sequence: CASSFDPGSEAFF. CDR3 coding DNA: TGTGCCAGCAGCTTCGACCCCGGCAGTGAAGCTTTCTTT.

The rearrangement uses TRBV5-1 and TRBJ2-4; unclear D gene. This CDR3 is 15 amino acids long. V lost 3 bases, J lost 1 base, and 11 bases lay in between. CDR1 SGHRS and CDR2 YFSETQ come from the germline V gene. CDR3 nucleotide sequence: TGCGCCAGCAGCTGGAGTTTTTGGGCCAAAAACATTCAGTACTTC. Its translation is CASSWSFWAKNIQYF. The entire variable domain, with the rest obtained from reference TRBV5-1 and TRBJ2-4, is as follows: KAGVTQTPRYLIKTRGQQVTLSCSPISGHRSVSWYQQTPGQGLQFLFEYFSETQRNKGNFPGRFSGRQFSNSRSEMNVSTLELGDSALYLCASSWSFWAKNIQYFGAGTRLSVL.

The CDR3 loop is CSVERGRAWTDTQYF. CDR3 nucleotides: TGCAGCGTTGAGCGCGGGAGGGCCTGGACAGATACGCAGTATTTT. This chain joins TRBV29-1 and TRBJ2-3; the match to TRBD2 covers 9 bases. The CDR3 length is 15 residues. V was clipped by 3 bases and J by 3 bases; unmatched bases: 7. The germline CDR1 and CDR2 sequences are SQVTM and ANQGSEA.

The chain joins TRBV20-1 to TRBJ2-7; TRBD2 aligns across 8 bases. Germline V lookup: CDR1 DFQATT, CDR2 SNEGSKA (reference sequence). This CDR3 contains 15 residues. J lost 0 bases, V lost 6 bases, and 10 bases had no gene match. CDR3 in amino acids: CSAQMSGGPSYEQYF. The CDR3 DNA follows: TGCAGTGCGCAGATGTCGGGAGGGCCCTCCTACGAGCAGTACTTC.

This clonotype was picked up one time. J is TRBJ2-7 and V is TRBV27; maybe TRBD2 (5 bases). With 2 bases removed from V and 9 bases from J, the gap between germline ends came to 11 bases. The CDR3 consists of 12 residues. Per germline, CDR1 MNHEY and CDR2 SMNVEV (reference sequence). As DNA, the CDR3 is TGTGCCAGCAGTTTAGAGGGTGTCGGGCAGTACTTC. Its translation: CASSLEGVGQYF.

The genes are TRBV20-1 and TRBJ2-7; D unresolved. Looked up from germline, CDR1 is DFQATT and CDR2 is SNEGSKA (reference sequence). V was pared by 6 bases and J by 3 bases, with 3 bases between. The CDR3 consists of 9 residues. The chain's CDR3 is CSANYEQYF. Here the CDR3 DNA reads TGCAGTGCAAACTACGAGCAGTACTTC.

The chain has TRBV20-1 and TRBJ2-7, with 11 bases aligning to TRBD2. Germline V gene lookup returns CDR1 DFQATT and CDR2 SNEGSKA (reference sequence). The CDR3 covers 15 residues. The ends lost 7 bases at V and 2 bases at J; junction bases unmatched: 10. CDR3 region: CSGQLAGVMTYEQYF. Here the CDR3 DNA reads TGCAGTGGACAACTAGCGGGAGTTATGACCTACGAGCAGTACTTC.

The chain carries TRBV9 and TRBJ1-2; D call uncertain. Germline CDR1 is SGDLS and CDR2 is YYNGEE. CDR3 length: 11 residues. V was trimmed by 3 bases and J by 7 bases, leaving 7 bases between them. Written as DNA, the CDR3 is TGTGCCAGCAGCGGAGGCATTGGCTACACCTTC. Amino acid sequence: CASSGGIGYTF.

The rearrangement uses TRBV19 and TRBJ1-1; D remains ambiguous. The CDR3 has 13 residues. Trimming pared 1 base from V and 4 bases from J, leaving 7 bases between. Germline values: CDR1 LNHDA, CDR2 SQIVND (reference sequence). The CDR3 DNA is TGTGCCAGTAGTATAGCCCGGGGCACTGAAGCTTTCTTT. It yields the protein CASSIARGTEAFF.

The V and J genes are TRBV5-8 and TRBJ2-1, with TRBD2 matching over 7 bases. Germline V gene lookup returns CDR1 SGHTS and CDR2 YDEGEE. J lost 2 bases, V lost 5 bases, and 7 bases had no gene match. This CDR3 spans 15 amino acids. CDR3 DNA: TGTGCCAGCAGACCACTAGCGACAACCTACAATGAGCAGTTCTTC. This codes for CASRPLATTYNEQFF.

The rearrangement uses TRBV12-3 or TRBV12-4 and TRBJ2-5, with TRBD1 matching over 7 bases. Trimming took 4 bases from V and 5 from J; bases not matched to a gene: 4. This CDR3 has 13 residues. The CDR3 loop reads CASSSTGKETQYF. The CDR3, as DNA: TGTGCCAGCAGTTCGACAGGGAAGGAGACCCAGTACTTC.

This clonotype was seen just once. The chain carries TRBV5-1 and TRBJ2-7; D ambiguous. V gave up 0 bases and J gave up 6 bases, with 22 bases separating them. The CDR3 contains 17 residues. Germline lookup yields CDR1 SGHRS and CDR2 YFSETQ. This CDR3 reads CASSLGGTPKGYGEQYF. DNA for the CDR3: TGCGCCAGCAGCTTGGGGGGTACCCCCAAGGGATACGGCGAGCAGTACTTC.

The genes are TRBV4-3 and TRBJ2-5; weak D call: TRBD1 (6 bases). Per the germline V gene, CDR1 is LGHNA and CDR2 is YSLEER. This CDR3 spans 14 amino acids. Trimming removed 4 bases at V and 5 bases at J, with 14 bases between. CDR3 sequence: CASSLQGNSETQYF. DNA for the CDR3: TGCGCCAGCAGCCTACAGGGAAACTCGGAGACCCAGTACTTC.